The 30 T cell receptor beta chains reported below all come from one sample, sequenced in a study of cytomegalovirus exposure and HLA in healthy donors. With 60 Vbeta and 13 Jbeta primers, the PCR was carried out. Clones were sequenced by immunoSEQ multiplex PCR, and TCRdb holds only the in-frame ones, with some missing. The repertoire includes about 210,000 clones, around 80% of them detected once, and about 3.1% sits in the top ten. Sequencing used PBMCs. These TCRs come from a man aged 25-45 years in good health and CMV-seronegative.

The V and J genes are TRBV19 and TRBJ2-2, with D tentatively TRBD2 (6 bases). The CDR3 is made up of 15 amino acids. Germline V gene lookup returns CDR1 LNHDA and CDR2 SQIVND (reference sequence). V lost 3 bases and J 4 bases, leaving 12 bases between the germline ends. This CDR3 is CASSMGGLGTGELFF. DNA of the CDR3: TGTGCCAGTAGTATGGGAGGTCTCGGCACCGGGGAGCTGTTTTTT.

V gene TRBV7-9 combines with J gene TRBJ2-2, with 9 bases matching TRBD1. This CDR3 is built from 14 residues. Unmatched junction bases numbered 3, after V lost 5 bases and J lost 5 bases. Germline assignment: CDR1 SEHNR and CDR2 FQNEAQ (reference sequence). CDR3 sequence (DNA): TGTGCCAGCAGCCCCGGGACAGGGACCGGGGAGCTGTTTTTT. It yields the protein CASSPGTGTGELFF.

The DNA for the CDR3 is TGTGCCACCAGCATCCAAAGACAGTTCAACACCATATATTTT. Translating it yields CATSIQRQFNTIYF. This chain uses TRBV15 with TRBJ1-3; maybe TRBD1 (5 bases). In germline, CDR1 is LNHNV, CDR2 YYDKDF (reference sequence). Trimming took 4 bases from V and 7 from J, leaving 14 bases between them. The CDR3 extends over 14 amino acids. Based on the CDR3 plus reference TRBV15 and TRBJ1-3, the full variable domain is DAMVIQNPRYQVTQFGKPVTLSCSQTLNHNVMYWYQQKSSQAPKLLFHYYDKDFNNEADTPDNFQSRRPNTSFCFLDIRSPGLGDTAMYLCATSIQRQFNTIYFGEGSWLTVV.

This clone appeared once. The chain links TRBV4-1 to TRBJ2-1; D possibly corresponds to TRBD1 (6 bases). Per the germline V gene, CDR1 is MGHRA and CDR2 is YSYEKL. The germline V and J ends were trimmed by 5 bases and 5 bases, with 10 bases remaining between them. The CDR3 is 13 residues long. The DNA of the CDR3 is TGCGCCAGCAGCTACAGGGCCCACAATGAGCAGTTCTTC. It codes for CASSYRAHNEQFF.

This clone has just a few counts. This chain links TRBV2 with TRBJ1-1; 11 positions match TRBD1. The CDR3 loop spans 13 amino acids. The germline V gene encodes CDR1 SNHLY and CDR2 FYNNEI. The V gene end was trimmed by 8 bases and the J gene end by 3 bases; junction bases not matched to a gene: 2. The CDR3 loop is CASGQGADTEAFF. In DNA form, the CDR3 reads TGTGCCAGCGGACAGGGGGCCGACACTGAAGCTTTCTTT.

This clone has only a few counts. The genes are TRBV7-8 and TRBJ1-2; weak D call: TRBD1 (6 bases). V lost 4 bases and J 4 bases, leaving 16 bases between the germline ends. The CDR3 spans 15 residues. Germline-derived CDR1 and CDR2 are SGHVS and FQNEAQ. CDR3 sequence: CASSSGPQGFYGYTF. Here the CDR3 DNA reads TGTGCCAGCAGCTCCGGACCACAGGGTTTCTATGGCTACACCTTC.

This chain uses TRBV6-5 with TRBJ2-3; D is uncertain. Germline-derived CDR1 and CDR2 are MNHEY and SVGAGI. The CDR3 is 12 residues long. Trimming took off 6 bases at V and 4 bases at J, with 8 bases between the two ends. DNA for the CDR3: TGTGCCAGCAGCCACGGTTCAGATACGCAGTATTTT. Protein sequence: CASSHGSDTQYF.

The chain links TRBV29-1 to TRBJ2-7; TRBD2 agrees at 11 bases. Germline CDR1 is SQVTM and CDR2 is ANQGSEA. V was clipped by 6 bases and J by 2 bases; unmatched bases: 3. CDR3 length: 13 amino acids. CDR3 protein: CSVSTSGAYEQYF. The CDR3 DNA reads TGCAGCGTCTCGACTAGCGGGGCCTACGAGCAGTACTTC.

The chain has TRBV4-3 and TRBJ1-4; 9 bases agree with TRBD1. V lost 0 bases and J lost 7; bases outside the gene matches: 6. This CDR3 has 16 residues. The germline V gene has CDR1 LGHNA and CDR2 YSLEER. The CDR3 DNA reads TGCGCCAGCAGCCAAGATGCGGGGACAGGGTCTGAAAAACTGTTTTTT. Amino acid sequence: CASSQDAGTGSEKLFF.

CDR3 region: CASSEIAGGHSYNEQFF. In nucleotides, the CDR3 is TGTGCCAGCAGTGAGATAGCGGGGGGCCACTCCTACAATGAGCAGTTCTTC. The V call is TRBV6-1, the J call TRBJ2-1, with 10 bases matching TRBD2. CDR3 size: 17 residues. From germline, CDR1 is MNHNS and CDR2 SASEGT. The J segment lost 0 bases and the V segment lost 3 bases, leaving 5 bases of the junction unmatched.

This chain joins TRBV28 and TRBJ1-4; 7 nucleotides align to TRBD1. This CDR3 is 16 amino acids long. CDR1 is MDHEN, CDR2 SYDVKM, per germline. The V segment lost 7 bases and the J segment 1 base; nucleotides outside the gene matches: 9. CDR3 in DNA: TGTGCCAGCACCCTCGGGACAGAACAAACTAATGAAAAACTGTTTTTT. Translating it yields CASTLGTEQTNEKLFF.

The V call is TRBV6-5, the J call TRBJ2-5; TRBD1 might be the D (8 bases). Trimming shortened V by 6 bases and J by 5 bases, and 19 bases separated the two germline ends. The CDR3 covers 15 residues. CDR1 MNHEY and CDR2 SVGAGI come from the germline V gene. The CDR3 reads CASSTRTRTGETQYF. The DNA for the CDR3 is TGTGCCAGCAGCACACGGACTAGGACAGGGGAGACCCAGTACTTC.

V is TRBV6-6 and J is TRBJ2-5; no clear D. The CDR3 sequence is 12 residues long. Trimming shortened V by 7 bases and J by 5 bases, and 11 bases separated the two germline ends. The germline CDR1 and CDR2 sequences are MNHNY and SVGAGI (reference sequence). The CDR3 coding sequence is TGTGCCAGCACTTTCTCGAGGGAGACCCAGTACTTC. Translated, it gives CASTFSRETQYF.

This clone appeared once. J is TRBJ2-1 and V is TRBV9, with TRBD2 identical over 13 bases. This CDR3 contains 15 residues. In germline, CDR1 is SGDLS, CDR2 YYNGEE. The junction had 7 bases not matched to a gene; V was cut back by 4 bases and J by 9 bases. The CDR3 protein is CASSRTSGGVIEQFF. The CDR3 nucleotides are TGTGCCAGCAGCCGGACTAGCGGGGGAGTTATTGAGCAGTTCTTC.

The chain links TRBV4-1 to TRBJ2-1, with TRBD2 identical over 8 bases. The germline V gene encodes CDR1 MGHRA and CDR2 YSYEKL. With V trimmed by 3 bases and J by 9 bases, 4 bases remained unmatched. The CDR3 sequence is 13 residues long. CDR3 coding DNA: TGCGCCAGCAGCCACCATACTAGCGGTGAGCAGTTCTTC. Its translation: CASSHHTSGEQFF.

The sample holds one count of this clone. The chain uses TRBV5-1 and TRBJ2-7; TRBD1 might be the D (6 bases). CDR3 length: 16 amino acids. Germline CDR1 is SGHRS and CDR2 is YFSETQ. Trimming left V 0 bases short and J 1 base short, with 14 bases between. CDR3 sequence: CASSLGRGGSSYEQYF. For the CDR3, the DNA is TGCGCCAGCAGCTTGGGCAGGGGCGGATCATCCTACGAGCAGTACTTC.

The chain uses TRBV29-1 and TRBJ1-1; 7 bases agree with TRBD1. The CDR3 length is 14 residues. Germline CDR1 and CDR2: SQVTM and ANQGSEA. The V gene end was trimmed by 7 bases and the J gene end by 4 bases; junction bases not matched to a gene: 12. The CDR3: CSGRGGDGPTEAFF. CDR3 DNA sequence: TGCAGCGGACGAGGGGGCGACGGCCCCACTGAAGCTTTCTTT.

The genes are TRBV28 and TRBJ2-7, with 8 bases that match TRBD1. V was clipped by 5 bases and J by 4 bases; unmatched bases: 13. CDR3 length: 16 amino acids. Germline CDR1 and CDR2: MDHEN and SYDVKM. The CDR3 DNA reads as TGTGCCAGCAGTGCAGGACAGGGATGGTCGTGGTACGAGCAGTACTTC. Encoded protein: CASSAGQGWSWYEQYF.

The gene calls are TRBV19 and TRBJ2-1; no firm D call. The germline V and J ends were trimmed by 7 bases and 4 bases, with 14 bases remaining between them. Per the germline V gene, CDR1 is LNHDA and CDR2 is SQIVND (reference sequence). This CDR3 contains 14 residues. CDR3 sequence: CASKGVNRYNEQFF. The DNA for the CDR3 is TGTGCCAGTAAAGGAGTTAATAGGTACAATGAGCAGTTCTTC.

This chain links TRBV11-2 with TRBJ1-1; no clear D gene. This CDR3 has 14 residues. Trimming shortened V by 6 bases and J by 2 bases, and 13 bases separated the two germline ends. Germline V gene data show CDR1 as SGHAT and CDR2 as FQNNGV. The CDR3 DNA reads as TGTGCCAGCAGTCTCCTTGGCCATAACACTGAAGCTTTCTTT. Translating gives CASSLLGHNTEAFF.

This chain connects TRBV7-9 to TRBJ2-3; TRBD2 agrees at 8 bases. The germline gives CDR1 SEHNR, CDR2 FQNEAQ (reference sequence). The CDR3 is 18 amino acids. Here the CDR3 reads CAYDRRAGEPFDTDTQYF. In nucleotides, the CDR3 is TGTGCATACGACAGGCGAGCGGGGGAACCCTTTGACACAGATACGCAGTATTTT.

This chain links TRBV6-5 with TRBJ2-7; 7 nucleotides agree with TRBD1. This CDR3 has 15 residues. V dropped 6 bases and J dropped 0; count of bases not matched to a gene: 8. Germline values: CDR1 MNHEY, CDR2 SVGAGI. CDR3 bases: TGTGCCAGCAGACCTACCGGGACAGCCTCCTACGAGCAGTACTTC. The encoded protein is CASRPTGTASYEQYF.

A remark on this clone: This same CDR3 is encoded by further DNA sequences in the sample. This sequence joins TRBV4-1 and TRBJ2-7, with 10 bases aligning to TRBD1. V lost 0 bases to trimming and J lost 3 bases; unmatched junction nucleotides: 2. This CDR3 is 15 amino acids long. Germline loops: CDR1 MGHRA, CDR2 YSYEKL. This CDR3 reads CASSQDGTGDYEQYF. In DNA form, the CDR3 reads TGCGCCAGCAGCCAAGACGGGACAGGGGACTACGAGCAGTACTTC.

The CDR3 nucleotides read TGCAGCGTTTTACAGGGGGCCTACGAGCAGTACTTC. It translates to CSVLQGAYEQYF. The V gene is TRBV29-1, the J gene TRBJ2-7; 8 nucleotides line up with TRBD1. Germline-derived CDR1 and CDR2 are SQVTM and ANQGSEA. The trim removed 5 bases at V and 2 bases at J, leaving 2 bases unmatched. This CDR3 spans 12 amino acids.

The rearrangement uses TRBV5-1 and TRBJ2-1, with 9 positions matching TRBD1. The length of the CDR3 is 14 residues. Trimming removed 0 bases from V and 8 bases from J; junction bases left unmatched: 3. Per the germline V gene, CDR1 is SGHRS and CDR2 is YFSETQ. The CDR3 spells CASSLATGGDEQFF. The CDR3 nucleotides read TGCGCCAGCAGCTTGGCGACAGGGGGGGATGAGCAGTTCTTC.

CDR3 protein: CASSLHAGAPNQPQHF. In DNA form, the CDR3 reads TGTGCCAGCAGCTTGCACGCGGGGGCCCCTAATCAGCCCCAGCATTTT. This chain links TRBV21-1 with TRBJ1-5. TRBV21-1 is a documented pseudogene. This CDR3 is built from 16 residues.

The gene calls are TRBV14 and TRBJ2-2; D not certain. Germline loops: CDR1 SGHDN, CDR2 FVKESK. The CDR3 extends over 13 amino acids. The V end was cut by 4 bases, the J end by 7 bases, with 10 bases between. The chain's CDR3 is CASSRVSFGELFF. Written as DNA, the CDR3 is TGTGCCAGCAGCCGCGTTTCTTTCGGGGAGCTGTTTTTT.

CDR3 region: CASSLDRGLEIYEQYF. The CDR3 region has the DNA TGTGCCAGCAGTTTAGACCGGGGACTAGAGATCTACGAGCAGTACTTC. The V call is TRBV28, the J call TRBJ2-7; 8 bases fit TRBD2. CDR1 is MDHEN and CDR2 is SYDVKM in the germline V gene. Trimming cost V 2 bases and J 3 bases; bases outside gene matches: 9. This CDR3 region has 16 residues.

The table lists this clone with a count of one. The chain carries TRBV29-1 and TRBJ2-1, with D maybe TRBD1 (5 bases). The CDR3 sequence is 15 residues long. The germline V and J ends were trimmed by 2 bases and 5 bases, with 16 bases remaining between them. CDR1 is SQVTM, CDR2 ANQGSEA, per germline. The CDR3 sequence is CSVEPDSISHNEQFF. CDR3 in DNA: TGCAGCGTTGAACCCGACAGCATTAGTCACAATGAGCAGTTCTTC.

This clone has a handful of counts. The CDR3, as DNA: TGTGCCAGCAGTAACGGGGACAGGGTGACTTCACCCCTCCACTTT. As protein: CASSNGDRVTSPLHF. This sequence joins TRBV5-6 and TRBJ1-6; 9 bases map to TRBD1. Germline CDR1 SGHDT, CDR2 YYEEEE. The CDR3 covers 15 residues. The trim removed 5 bases at V and 9 bases at J, leaving 9 bases unmatched. Based on the CDR3 plus reference TRBV5-6 and TRBJ1-6, the full variable domain is DAGVTQSPTHLIKTRGQQVTLRCSPKSGHDTVSWYQQALGQGPQFIFQYYEEEERQRGNFPDRFSGHQFPNYSSELNVNALLLGDSALYLCASSNGDRVTSPLHFGNGTRLTVT.